Each of the 13 T cell receptor beta chains below was sequenced from the same sample in a study of T cell responses to AZD1222 COVID-19 vaccine. Assay: immunoSEQ multiplex PCR; the TCRdb copy retains only in-frame clones and omits some. The repertoire has approximately 190,000 clones, about 87% of them found once; the top ten carry 2.5% to 3%. Sequenced here: peripheral blood, sampled on day 0 of MenACWY control vaccination. The receptor set was obtained from an adult in good health.

The V and J genes are TRBV6-6 and TRBJ1-2, with D uncertain. This CDR3 region has 14 residues. Trimming took off 7 bases at V and 3 bases at J, with 15 bases between the two ends. Germline V gene data show CDR1 as MNHNY and CDR2 as SVGAGI (reference sequence). The CDR3 DNA follows: TGTGCCAGCAACCCCTTGGGCAGCGACTATGGCTACACCTTC. Its protein is CASNPLGSDYGYTF.

This chain connects TRBV20-1 to TRBJ1-2; D is uncertain. This CDR3 has 12 residues. Trimming took 3 bases from V and 3 from J, leaving 8 bases between them. In germline, CDR1 is DFQATT, CDR2 SNEGSKA (reference sequence). CDR3 nucleotides: TGCAGTGCTAGTTCCAGCCACTATGGCTACACCTTC. Amino acid sequence: CSASSSHYGYTF.

This clone was seen a single time. The chain combines TRBV19 with TRBJ2-7; perhaps TRBD1 as D (5 bases). Germline V gene sequence: CDR1 LNHDA, CDR2 SQIVND (reference sequence). CDR3 size: 12 residues. Deletions cut 8 bases from V and 1 base from J, with 9 bases between. Here the CDR3 reads CASAGLSYEQYF. The DNA for the CDR3 is TGTGCCAGTGCAGGGTTGTCCTACGAGCAGTACTTC.

The chain has TRBV6-1 and TRBJ1-4, with D tentatively TRBD1 (6 bases). CDR1 and CDR2 (germline): MNHNS, SASEGT. V was clipped by 1 base and J by 1 base, with 13 bases between them. The CDR3 extends over 17 amino acids. CDR3 sequence (DNA): TGTGCCAGCAGTGAAGATAAGGGGGGGAGAACTAATGAAAAACTGTTTTTT. Translation gives CASSEDKGGRTNEKLFF.

In DNA, the CDR3 is TGTGCCAGCAAAGCCCTAGGCGGGATCTACGAGCAGTACTTC. It translates to CASKALGGIYEQYF. The rearrangement links TRBV2 to TRBJ2-7; possibly TRBD2 for D (6 bases). Germline assignment: CDR1 SNHLY and CDR2 FYNNEI. V was pared by 7 bases and J by 3 bases, with 16 bases between. The CDR3 sequence is 14 residues long.

V usage is TRBV5-1 and J usage is TRBJ2-3; D is perhaps TRBD1 (5 bases). The CDR3 is 16 residues long. Germline loops: CDR1 SGHRS, CDR2 YFSETQ. Trimming cost V 1 base and J 1 base, with 13 bases left between them. CDR3 sequence (DNA): TGCGCCAGCAGCTTGCGGTGGGGCCAGGGCACAGATACGCAGTATTTT. Its protein product is CASSLRWGQGTDTQYF.

This chain links TRBV7-9 with TRBJ2-5; weak D call: TRBD1 (6 bases). Trimming pared 1 base from V and 5 bases from J, leaving 11 bases between. This CDR3 is built from 14 residues. The germline V gene encodes CDR1 SEHNR and CDR2 FQNEAQ (reference sequence). CDR3 amino acids: CASSLVQGGETQYF. In nucleotides, the CDR3 is TGTGCCAGCAGCTTAGTACAGGGTGGGGAGACCCAGTACTTC. Using reference TRBV7-9 and TRBJ2-5 for the parts outside the CDR3, the full variable domain is DTGVSQNPRHKITKRGQNVTFRCDPISEHNRLYWYRQTLGQGPEFLTYFQNEAQLEKSRLLSDRFSAERPKGSFSTLEIQRTEQGDSAMYLCASSLVQGGETQYFGPGTRLLVL.

This clone was detected only once. The chain employs TRBV28 and TRBJ1-2, with D possibly being TRBD1 (6 bases). Looked up from germline, CDR1 is MDHEN and CDR2 is SYDVKM. The CDR3 is made up of 13 amino acids. V was trimmed by 4 bases and J by 7 bases, leaving 13 bases between them. CDR3 sequence: CASSYQQGRGYTF. The CDR3 nucleotides are TGTGCCAGCAGTTATCAACAGGGACGTGGCTACACCTTC.

This chain links TRBV6-1 with TRBJ2-7; 12 bases fit TRBD2. V trimming: 4 bases; J trimming: 7 bases; junction bases outside the gene matches: 14. The germline gives CDR1 MNHNS, CDR2 SASEGT. CDR3 length: 17 residues. The chain's CDR3 is CASSGLAGGSSSWEQYF. The CDR3 DNA sequence: TGTGCCAGCAGTGGGCTAGCGGGGGGGTCTTCTTCCTGGGAGCAGTACTTC.

This chain links TRBV24-1 with TRBJ1-1; perhaps TRBD1 as D (5 bases). The germline V gene encodes CDR1 KGHDR and CDR2 SFDVKD. V lost 1 base, J lost 10 bases, and 12 bases lay in between. This CDR3 spans 13 amino acids. This chain's CDR3 is CATSDFGGRRAFF. The DNA for the CDR3 is TGTGCCACCAGTGATTTCGGGGGGAGGAGAGCTTTCTTT.

V and J are TRBV9 and TRBJ1-1; D unresolved. Trimming left V 0 bases short and J 4 bases short, with 13 bases between. CDR3 length: 15 amino acids. Germline V gene lookup returns CDR1 SGDLS and CDR2 YYNGEE. As DNA, the CDR3 is TGTGCCAGCAGCGTAGCTGTGGACTTGGGCACTGAAGCTTTCTTT. Residues: CASSVAVDLGTEAFF.

This clone has just one count. The rearrangement links TRBV11-2 to TRBJ2-7; TRBD1 matches 7 bases. The germline CDR1 and CDR2 sequences are SGHAT and FQNNGV. The CDR3 spans 14 residues. Trimming at V came to 4 bases and at J to 0 bases, leaving 3 bases not matched to a gene. CDR3 bases: TGTGCCAGCAGCTCGGCAGGGGGCTCCTACGAGCAGTACTTC. It translates to CASSSAGGSYEQYF.

The chain is built from TRBV9 and TRBJ2-3, with TRBD2 matching over 8 bases. Per the germline V gene, CDR1 is SGDLS and CDR2 is YYNGEE. V was clipped by 4 bases and J by 4 bases; unmatched bases: 8. The CDR3 has 15 amino acids. The CDR3 DNA follows: TGTGCCAGCAGCACCAGCGGGGGAGGCGCAGATACGCAGTATTTT. Protein product: CASSTSGGGADTQYF.